The sequence of this TCR beta chain was determined in a study of regulatory T cells in long-lasting Graves disease. Study results and limitations: Shared public clonotypes totalled 2,741 in persistent patients, compared with over 800 in new patients. Segments TRBV28, TRBJ1-2 and TRBJ2-5 showed preferential usage in persistent disease.

CDR1 is SGHTA and CDR2 is FQGNSA in the germline V gene. Trimming took 2 bases from V and 4 from J, leaving 15 bases between them. This CDR3 is 15 amino acids long. The sample holds many counts of this clonotype. Its matching antigen is unknown. Time point here: newly diagnosed GD, antithyroid drugs for less than 3 months. PBMCs provided the RNA from which the TCR library was made. CDR3-region Arm-PCR and iRepertoire HTBI primers produced the TCR beta libraries. TCRdb re-derived calls from the multiplex PCR reads in MiXCR, one entry per CDR3 protein. The sample yields 420,000 or so distinct CDR3 sequences, about a sixth seen once. A further study also used this sample, focusing on T cells in Graves' hyperthyroidism and ophthalmopathy. As reported in that work: Progression to ophthalmopathy was predicted a median of roughly 6.8 months early.

The origin of this receptor is a woman younger than 35 with Graves disease. This chain joins TRBV7-2 and TRBJ2-7, with no clear D. This specimen consisted of peripheral blood mononuclear cells (PBMCs), obtained at new diagnosis, from a patient treated with antithyroid drugs. CDR3 loop: CASSLSGTAGYEQYF. DNA of the CDR3: TGTGCCAGCAGCTTATCGGGCACGGCCGGGTACGAGCAGTACTTC. Filled out from reference TRBV7-2 and TRBJ2-7, the complete variable domain reads GAGVSQSPSNKVTEKGKDVELRCDPISGHTALYWYRQSLGQGLEFLIYFQGNSAPDKSGLPSDRFSAERTGGSVSTLTIQRTQQEDSAVYLCASSLSGTAGYEQYFGPGTRLTVT.